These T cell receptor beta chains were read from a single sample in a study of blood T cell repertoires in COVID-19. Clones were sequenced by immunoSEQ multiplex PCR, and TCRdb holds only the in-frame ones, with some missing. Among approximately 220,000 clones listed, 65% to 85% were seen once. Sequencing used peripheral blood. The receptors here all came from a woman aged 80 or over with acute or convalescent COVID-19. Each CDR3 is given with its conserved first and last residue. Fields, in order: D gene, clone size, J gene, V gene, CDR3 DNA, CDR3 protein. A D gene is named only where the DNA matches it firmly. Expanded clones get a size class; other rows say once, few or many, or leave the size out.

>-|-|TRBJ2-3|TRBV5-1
TGCGCCAGCAGCTTGGGGCGGGGTCCCTTGGAGAATACGCAGTATTTT
CASSLGRGPLENTQYF
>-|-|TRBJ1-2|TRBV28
TGTGCCAGCAGTCCGTCCCCAGGGGCGTATGGCTACACCTTC
CASSPSPGAYGYTF
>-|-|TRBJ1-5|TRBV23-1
TGCGCCAGCACCGACACAGCCTGCCCCGATCAGCCCCAGCATTTT
CASTDTACPDQPQHF
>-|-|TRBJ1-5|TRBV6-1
TGTGCCAGCAGTGACCTACAGGTATGGAGTCAGCCCCAGCATTTT
CASSDLQVWSQPQHF
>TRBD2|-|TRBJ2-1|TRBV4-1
TGCGCCAGCAGCCAAGACCGGCTAGCGGGGGCAAAGCAGTTCTTC
CASSQDRLAGAKQFF
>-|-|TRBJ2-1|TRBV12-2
TGTGCAAGTCGCTTAGTAGCGGGAGGGGGAAATGAGCAGTTCTTC
CASRLVAGGGNEQFF
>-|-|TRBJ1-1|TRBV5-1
TGCGCCAGCAGCCCAGAACCAGCGAGGGAAGCTTTCTTT
CASSPEPAREAFF
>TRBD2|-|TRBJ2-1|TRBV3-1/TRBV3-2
TGTGCCAGCAGCCAAGAACCCCTCCGCGGGAGTCCCCACAATGAGCAGTTCTTC
CASSQEPLRGSPHNEQFF
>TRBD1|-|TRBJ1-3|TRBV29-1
TGCAGCGTTTCTACAGGGGCTATTGGAAACACCATATATTTT
CSVSTGAIGNTIYF
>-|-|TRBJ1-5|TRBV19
TGTGCCAGTAGTATAGGCGGTGTGAATAGCAATCAGCCCCAGCATTTT
CASSIGGVNSNQPQHF
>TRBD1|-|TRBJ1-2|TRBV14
TGTGCCAGCAGCCAAGGACAGGGGTTAAACTATGGCTACACCTTC
CASSQGQGLNYGYTF
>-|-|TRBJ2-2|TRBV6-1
TGTGCCAGCAGTGAGTCGGCCGGGGAGCTGTTTTTT
CASSESAGELFF
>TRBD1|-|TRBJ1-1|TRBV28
TGTGCCAGCAGTTTATCCCCCGGACAGGGAGGTTCTGAAGCTTTCTTT
CASSLSPGQGGSEAFF
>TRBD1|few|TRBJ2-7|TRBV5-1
TGCGCCAGCAGCTTCTACCCGGGACAGGGGGACGAGCAGTACTTC
CASSFYPGQGDEQYF
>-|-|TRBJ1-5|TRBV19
TGTGCCAGTAGCTCACAGGGTGACCAGCCCCAGCATTTT
CASSSQGDQPQHF
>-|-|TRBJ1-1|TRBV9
TGTGCCAGCAGCGTACCCGCCGGGGGCGGGGGTGAAGCTTTCTTT
CASSVPAGGGGEAFF
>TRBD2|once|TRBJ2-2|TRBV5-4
TGTGCCAGCAGTTCCGGGACGGAGAGGACTAGCGGGAGGGTGTTTTTT
CASSSGTERTSGRVFF
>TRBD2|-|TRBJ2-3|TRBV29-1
TGCAGCGGGACTAGCGGGGGTGGAACAGATACGCAGTATTTT
CSGTSGGGTDTQYF
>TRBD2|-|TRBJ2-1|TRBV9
TGTGCCAGCAGCGTTAGGACTAGCGATCATGAGCAGTTCTTC
CASSVRTSDHEQFF
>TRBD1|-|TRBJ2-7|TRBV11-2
TGTGCCAGCAGCCGAGCCGGGACAGGAGTTTACGAGCAGTACTTC
CASSRAGTGVYEQYF
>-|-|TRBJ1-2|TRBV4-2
TGTGCCAGCAGCCAAGGGACAGCTAACTATGGCTACACCTTC
CASSQGTANYGYTF
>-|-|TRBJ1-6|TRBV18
TGTGCCAGCTCACTACAGGGAGAGACACCCCTCCACTTT
CASSLQGETPLHF
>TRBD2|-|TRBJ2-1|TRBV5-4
TGTGCCAGCAGCTTGGCGGGGGGGGCCGCCTACAATGAGCAGTTCTTC
CASSLAGGAAYNEQFF
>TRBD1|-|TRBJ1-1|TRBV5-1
TGCGCCAGCAGCCCCCAGGGGGCGCAAACTGAAGCTTTCTTT
CASSPQGAQTEAFF
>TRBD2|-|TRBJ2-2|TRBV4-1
TGCGCCAGCAGCCAAGATACGCTAGCGGGGAACACCGGGGAGCTGTTTTTT
CASSQDTLAGNTGELFF
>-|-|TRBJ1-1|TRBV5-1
TGCGCCAGCAGCTTGAATACACCGAACACTGAAGCTTTCTTT
CASSLNTPNTEAFF
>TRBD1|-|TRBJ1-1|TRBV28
TGTGCCAGCAGTCTCTCAGGGGGAAGGACTGAAGCTTTCTTT
CASSLSGGRTEAFF
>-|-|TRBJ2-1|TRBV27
TGTGCCAGCAGTTTAAAACCCCCCCAGGGTGGGAATTACAATGAGCAGTTCTTC
CASSLKPPQGGNYNEQFF
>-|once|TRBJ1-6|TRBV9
TGTGCCAGCAGCGTAACCCCAAGCACGGGTAACATATCCCTCCACTTT
CASSVTPSTGNISLHF
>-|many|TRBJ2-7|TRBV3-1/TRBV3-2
TGTGCCAGCAGCCAAGATGGGTTGACAGTTCTCGCTATAACCTACGAGCAGTACTTC
CASSQDGLTVLAITYEQYF
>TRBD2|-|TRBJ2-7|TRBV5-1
TGCGCCAGCAGCTTAGGGACTAGCGGTTCCTACGAGCAGTACTTC
CASSLGTSGSYEQYF
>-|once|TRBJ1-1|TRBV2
TGTGCCAGCAGTGTTTGGCAGGTGGACACTGAAGCTTTCTTT
CASSVWQVDTEAFF
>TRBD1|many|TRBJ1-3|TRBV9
TGTGCCAGCAGCGGCACAGGGGTAATCGGAAACACCATATATTTT
CASSGTGVIGNTIYF
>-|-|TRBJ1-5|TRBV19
TGTGCCAGTAGTATCTCCGCAGTCAATCAGCCCCAGCATTTT
CASSISAVNQPQHF
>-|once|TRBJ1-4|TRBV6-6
TGTGCCAGCAGTTCAAATGAAAAACTGTTTTTT
CASSSNEKLFF
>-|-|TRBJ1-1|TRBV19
TGTGCCAGCACCTTGGGGCAGGGGAACACTGAAGCTTTCTTT
CASTLGQGNTEAFF
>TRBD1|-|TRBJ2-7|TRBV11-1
TGTGCCAGCAGCTTAAGGGACAGGGGGAGTTTCTACGAGCAGTACTTC
CASSLRDRGSFYEQYF
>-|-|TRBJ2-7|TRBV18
TGTGCCAGCTCACTCGAAACCAGCTCCTACGAGCAGTACTTC
CASSLETSSYEQYF
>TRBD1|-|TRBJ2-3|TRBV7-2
TGTGCCAGCAGTCCGGGACAGAGCACAGATACGCAGTATTTT
CASSPGQSTDTQYF
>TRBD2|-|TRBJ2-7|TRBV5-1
TGCGCCAGCAGCTTGGTGGCTAGCGGGAGGGGAAACGAGCAGTACTTC
CASSLVASGRGNEQYF
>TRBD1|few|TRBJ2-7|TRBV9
TGTGCCAGCAGCGCCGACGACAGGGGGCGAACCGAGCAGTACTTC
CASSADDRGRTEQYF
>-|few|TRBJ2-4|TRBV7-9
TGTGCCAGCCAGGGAAGGGCTGATCTAGCCAAAAACATTCAGTACTTC
CASQGRADLAKNIQYF
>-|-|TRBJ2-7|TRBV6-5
TGTGCCAGCAGGTCGGCCTACGAGCAGTACTTC
CASRSAYEQYF
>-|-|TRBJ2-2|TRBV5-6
TGTGCCAGCACCAGGCTGTCCGGGGAGCTGTTTTTT
CASTRLSGELFF
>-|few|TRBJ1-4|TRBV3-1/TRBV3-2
TGTGCCAGCAGCCATGCGGCGGGGTCGGAAAAACTGTTTTTT
CASSHAAGSEKLFF
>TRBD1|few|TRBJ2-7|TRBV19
TGTGCCTGCAGGAGCGGGACAGGGGCGTTAGAGCAGTACTTC
CACRSGTGALEQYF
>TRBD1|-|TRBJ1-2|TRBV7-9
TGTGCCAGCAGCTACGGGACAGCGGGCTATGGCTACACCTTC
CASSYGTAGYGYTF
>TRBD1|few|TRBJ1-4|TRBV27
TGTGCCAGCAGTTGGTACAGGGGAACTAATGAAAAACTGTTTTTT
CASSWYRGTNEKLFF
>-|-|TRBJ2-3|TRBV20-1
TGCAGTGCTAGTCGGACAGTACTAGATACGCAGTATTTT
CSASRTVLDTQYF
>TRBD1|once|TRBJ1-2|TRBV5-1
TGCGCCAGCAGCTTGGCAGGACAGGTTAACTATGGCTACACCTTC
CASSLAGQVNYGYTF